Below, 30 T cell receptor beta chains from the same sample are listed, as sequenced in a study of Ad26.COV2.S vaccination and SARS-CoV-2 variants. The treatment was: some 20 received Ad26.COV2.S at low or high dose, single or two shots; five or six received placebo; per-sample allocation not given. Collection of samples fell on day 63 after the first vaccine or placebo injection. Libraries were prepared by immunoSEQ multiplex PCR; TCRdb keeps only in-frame clonotypes and omits some of them. The table shows about 400,000 clones, with approximately 91% occurring only once. The sequencing used peripheral blood, collected in a trial of Ad26.COV2.S vaccine versus placebo. Receptor source: a person between 18 and 65 years old who received the Ad26.COV2.S COVID-19 vaccine or a placebo.

This sequence joins TRBV19 and TRBJ1-1; D uncertain. The V gene's germline CDR1 is LNHDA and CDR2 SQIVND (reference sequence). Trimming pared 0 bases from V and 1 base from J, leaving 15 bases between. The CDR3 has 17 residues. The CDR3 nucleotides read TGTGCCAGTAGTATAGATCTATTGGCGGGAGAGAACACTGAAGCTTTCTTT. This codes for CASSIDLLAGENTEAFF.

This clone was detected a few times. The chain uses TRBV14 and TRBJ2-7, with D uncertain. Germline CDR1 SGHDN, CDR2 FVKESK. The CDR3 extends over 12 amino acids. V lost 2 bases and J lost 3, with 5 bases in between. CDR3 nucleotides: TGTGCCAGCAGCCAATCAGGCTACGAGCAGTACTTC. Its protein is CASSQSGYEQYF.

The V gene is TRBV10-2, the J gene TRBJ2-7; D is possibly TRBD1 (5 bases). Trimming pared 0 bases from V and 3 bases from J, leaving 12 bases between. Germline CDR1 is WSHSY and CDR2 is SAAADI. The CDR3 consists of 15 residues. The CDR3 reads CASSESFWQGYEQYF. DNA of the CDR3: TGCGCCAGCAGTGAGTCGTTTTGGCAGGGCTACGAGCAGTACTTC.

The chain employs TRBV5-8 and TRBJ2-7, with D possibly being TRBD1 or TRBD2 (5 bases each). Trimming removed 4 bases from V and 1 base from J, with 15 bases in between. This CDR3 region has 15 residues. Germline assignment: CDR1 SGHTS and CDR2 YDEGEE. CDR3 nucleotide sequence: TGTGCCAGCAGCAAGATCGGGACGGGATCCTACGAGCAGTACTTC. Translation: CASSKIGTGSYEQYF.

The chain links TRBV7-8 to TRBJ1-5, with D uncertain. V was pared by 5 bases and J by 7 bases, with 12 bases between. CDR3 size: 13 residues. Germline V CDR1 and CDR2: SGHVS, FQNEAQ. As DNA, the CDR3 is TGTGCCAGCAGCCCACGACCGGGGCAGCCCCAGCATTTT. Translating gives CASSPRPGQPQHF. The whole variable domain, filled in from reference TRBV7-8 and TRBJ1-5, reads GAGVSQSPRYKVAKRGQDVALRCDPISGHVSLFWYQQALGQGPEFLTYFQNEAQLDKSGLPSDRFFAERPEGSVSTLKIQRTQQEDSAVYLCASSPRPGQPQHFGDGTRLSIL.

This chain links TRBV12-5 with TRBJ1-3; D is unclear. Germline CDR1 LGHNT, CDR2 FRNRAP. V lost 4 bases to trimming and J lost 4 bases, with 17 bases between them. This CDR3 is built from 16 residues. The CDR3, as DNA: TGTGCTAGTGGTTCCTCCCTCGCTGGGTTCGGAAACACCATATATTTT. Translating gives CASGSSLAGFGNTIYF.

The rearrangement uses TRBV4-1 and TRBJ2-7; perhaps D is TRBD1 or TRBD2 (6 bases each). The germline V gene has CDR1 MGHRA and CDR2 YSYEKL. Trimming stripped 2 bases from V and 2 bases from J, with 13 bases between. This CDR3 comprises 15 residues. The CDR3 DNA is TGCGCCAGCAGCCAAACAGGTCGGGGGCCCTACGAGCAGTACTTC. Residues: CASSQTGRGPYEQYF.

This clone occurred once. The rearrangement joins TRBV5-1 to TRBJ1-2, with D tentatively TRBD1 (5 bases). Germline V gene lookup returns CDR1 SGHRS and CDR2 YFSETQ. The V and J ends lost 2 bases and 7 bases respectively, with 12 bases between them. This CDR3 is 13 amino acids long. In nucleotides, the CDR3 is TGCGCCAGCAGCTTCGCCCAGGGCGGTGGCTACACCTTC. Encoded protein: CASSFAQGGGYTF.

The chain links TRBV10-3 to TRBJ1-4, with a weak D call TRBD1 (6 bases). Per germline, CDR1 ENHRY and CDR2 SYGVKD. With 9 bases removed from V and 7 bases from J, the gap between germline ends came to 15 bases. This CDR3 spans 13 amino acids. This CDR3 is CAMQQGLGEKLFF. CDR3 sequence (DNA): TGTGCCATGCAACAGGGATTAGGTGAAAAACTGTTTTTT.

The J gene is TRBJ2-5, the V gene TRBV5-1; TRBD1 matches 7 bases. CDR3 size: 15 residues. CDR1 is SGHRS, CDR2 YFSETQ, per germline. Unmatched junction bases numbered 9, after V lost 4 bases and J lost 3 bases. The CDR3 bases are TGCGCCAGCAGCATCTCCGGGACAGCGAAAGAGACCCAGTACTTC. Its protein product is CASSISGTAKETQYF.

V usage is TRBV19 and J usage is TRBJ2-6; D not certain. Trimming removed 3 bases from V and 2 bases from J, with 8 bases in between. The CDR3 sequence is 15 residues long. CDR1 and CDR2 (germline): LNHDA, SQIVND (reference sequence). The CDR3 nucleotides are TGTGCCAGTAGTATGATGAGTCCTGGGGCCAACGTCCTGACTTTC. It is translated as CASSMMSPGANVLTF.

This chain joins TRBV5-1 and TRBJ2-1; 9 bases align to TRBD2. Germline V lookup: CDR1 SGHRS, CDR2 YFSETQ. J was trimmed by 1 base and V by 0 bases; bases with no gene match: 5. The CDR3 consists of 17 residues. The CDR3 loop is CASSLGLAAFSYNEQFF. The CDR3 region has the DNA TGCGCCAGCAGCTTGGGACTAGCGGCATTTTCCTACAATGAGCAGTTCTTC.

CDR3 nucleotides: TGTGCCAGTAGTATGAACCGACTAGCGGGGGGTAGCACAGATACGCAGTATTTT. The encoded protein is CASSMNRLAGGSTDTQYF. V is TRBV19 and J is TRBJ2-3, with 13 nucleotides matching TRBD2. Trimming took 3 bases from V and 0 from J; bases not matched to a gene: 6. Germline assignment: CDR1 LNHDA and CDR2 SQIVND (reference sequence). The CDR3 is 18 amino acids.

This clone was seen only once. The junction and the germline gene differ at one end; a read error may be behind it. The chain combines TRBV5-1 with TRBJ2-7; maybe TRBD1 (5 bases). The CDR3 sequence is 14 residues long. Germline CDR1 reads SGHRS; CDR2 reads YFSETQ. The CDR3 loop is CASGLRGSSYEQYF. Here the CDR3 DNA reads TGCGCCAGCGGCTTAAGGGGTTCATCCTACGAGCAGTACTTC.

This clone was recorded once. The chain couples TRBV5-7 to TRBJ2-1, with 9 positions matching TRBD2. TRBV5-7 is given ORF status, its function remaining uncertain. J lost 8 bases, V lost 0 bases, and 6 bases had no gene match. The CDR3 totals 15 residues. The CDR3 loop is CASSLVASGVYEQFF. In DNA form, the CDR3 reads TGTGCCAGCAGCTTGGTGGCTAGCGGGGTGTATGAGCAGTTCTTC.

This rearrangement joins TRBV25-1 to TRBJ1-6; D is undetermined. The CDR3 is 13 residues long. Trimming left V 3 bases short and J 10 bases short, with 10 bases between. CDR1 MGHDK and CDR2 SYGVNS come from the germline V gene. The CDR3 nucleotides read TGTGCCAGCAGTGAGATCCTACCGTCACCCCTCCACTTT. Translated: CASSEILPSPLHF.

The chain carries TRBV4-3 and TRBJ1-1; TRBD1 might be the D (6 bases). V was clipped by 1 base and J by 3 bases, with 15 bases between them. This CDR3 contains 16 residues. Germline CDR1 is LGHNA and CDR2 is YSLEER. The CDR3 DNA follows: TGCGCCAGCAGCCAAGTGAACTGGGGGCAAGACACTGAAGCTTTCTTT. Its translation: CASSQVNWGQDTEAFF.

This chain uses TRBV11-2 with TRBJ1-2; unclear D gene. The germline V and J ends were trimmed by 5 bases and 4 bases, with 8 bases remaining between them. This CDR3 spans 12 amino acids. Germline assignment: CDR1 SGHAT and CDR2 FQNNGV. The chain's CDR3 is CASSITLYGYTF. CDR3 sequence (DNA): TGTGCCAGCAGCATCACCCTCTATGGCTACACCTTC.

This chain uses TRBV3-1 (or the pseudogene TRBV3-2) with TRBJ2-6; D call uncertain. V lost 4 bases and J lost 0, with 7 bases in between. The germline V gene has CDR1 LGHDT and CDR2 YNNKEL (reference sequence). The CDR3 runs to 15 residues. The CDR3 protein is CASSLQTSGANVLTF. CDR3 nucleotides: TGTGCCAGCAGCCTACAGACCTCTGGGGCCAACGTCCTGACTTTC.

The chain uses TRBV11-2 and TRBJ1-1, with no clear D. Germline-derived CDR1 and CDR2 are SGHAT and FQNNGV. Trimming took 6 bases from V and 2 from J, leaving 13 bases between them. The CDR3 has 14 residues. CDR3 loop: CASRFRDRNTEAFF. The CDR3 nucleotides are TGTGCCAGCAGGTTTCGTGACCGTAACACTGAAGCTTTCTTT.

The chain carries TRBV6-1 and TRBJ1-2; D gene uncertain. The CDR3 runs to 17 residues. V lost 2 bases and J 6 bases, leaving 22 bases between the germline ends. Germline V lookup: CDR1 MNHNS, CDR2 SASEGT. This CDR3 is CASSEMEGTAYVNGYTF. The CDR3 coding sequence is TGTGCCAGCAGTGAAATGGAAGGAACGGCCTACGTAAATGGCTACACCTTC.

V gene TRBV2 combines with J gene TRBJ2-1, with 7 bases identical to TRBD2. Trimming cost V 4 bases and J 2 bases; bases outside gene matches: 5. This CDR3 has 15 residues. Germline V gene lookup returns CDR1 SNHLY and CDR2 FYNNEI. The CDR3 region has the DNA TGTGCCAGCAGTGTTTCTAGCGGCGCCTACAATGAGCAGTTCTTC. Its protein is CASSVSSGAYNEQFF.

The V and J genes are TRBV25-1 and TRBJ1-4; D is perhaps TRBD1 (5 bases). Trimming left V 3 bases short and J 2 bases short, with 16 bases between. The CDR3 totals 17 residues. Looked up from germline, CDR1 is MGHDK and CDR2 is SYGVNS. Here the CDR3 DNA reads TGTGCCAGCAGTGAGTCAGGGTGGGGTGTGACTAATGAAAAACTGTTTTTT. Its translation: CASSESGWGVTNEKLFF.

The rearrangement joins TRBV27 to TRBJ2-5; possibly TRBD1 for D (5 bases). The CDR3 sequence is 13 residues long. The germline gives CDR1 MNHEY, CDR2 SMNVEV (reference sequence). The V and J ends lost 10 bases and 5 bases respectively, with 17 bases between them. The CDR3 reads CATLTALGETQYF. For the CDR3, the DNA is TGTGCCACTCTGACAGCGTTGGGGGAGACCCAGTACTTC.

The V and J genes are TRBV13 and TRBJ1-1; 8 bases agree with TRBD1. The J segment lost 2 bases and the V segment lost 4 bases, leaving 3 bases of the junction unmatched. Germline CDR1 is PRHDT and CDR2 is FYEKMQ (reference sequence). This CDR3 comprises 14 residues. CDR3 amino acids: CASSSGQVNTEAFF. For the CDR3, the DNA is TGTGCCAGCAGCTCGGGACAGGTTAACACTGAAGCTTTCTTT.

V usage is TRBV10-2 and J usage is TRBJ1-1; D is possibly TRBD1 (5 bases). The CDR3 is made up of 17 amino acids. CDR1 is WSHSY, CDR2 SAAADI, per germline. V shed 6 bases and J shed 1 base, with 21 bases lying between them. CDR3 sequence (DNA): TGCGCCAGCAGAACAAATATCCTCCGGGGGGGGAACACTGAAGCTTTCTTT. Translated, it gives CASRTNILRGGNTEAFF.

In DNA form, the CDR3 reads TGCGCCAGCAGCCAAGATTTAAACACCGGGGAGCTGTTTTTT. Residues: CASSQDLNTGELFF. The V call is TRBV4-3, the J call TRBJ2-2, with unresolved D. The germline CDR1 and CDR2 sequences are LGHNA and YSLEER. V was trimmed by 0 bases and J by 2 bases, leaving 4 bases between them. The CDR3 is 14 amino acids.

The chain links TRBV15 to TRBJ2-3; 8 nucleotides match TRBD2. V was clipped by 3 bases and J by 2 bases; unmatched bases: 7. The CDR3 is 16 amino acids. CDR1 is LNHNV and CDR2 is YYDKDF in the germline V gene (reference sequence). The CDR3 spells CATSSSAGGATDTQYF. CDR3 coding DNA: TGTGCCACCAGCAGCTCGGCCGGGGGGGCCACAGATACGCAGTATTTT.

The rearrangement joins TRBV6-6 to TRBJ2-3; D unclear. CDR1 is MNHNY, CDR2 SVGAGI, per germline (reference sequence). There are 14 residues in the CDR3. V was cut by 3 bases and J by 2 bases, with 9 bases left in between. CDR3 DNA: TGTGCCAGCAGTTATAGGCAGAACACAGATACGCAGTATTTT. It codes for CASSYRQNTDTQYF.

The J gene is TRBJ1-1, the V gene TRBV21-1; TRBD1 is the table's D call, not checked against the DNA. TRBV21-1 is assigned pseudogene status. The CDR3 loop spans 19 amino acids. The CDR3 nucleotides are TGTGCCAGCAGTCACTATCCTGGTAGGGACAGAATTCAGAACACTGAAGCTTTCTTT. Translating gives CASSHYPGRDRIQNTEAFF.